This entry lists 32 T cell receptor beta chains sequenced from one sample in a study of metastatic and nonmetastatic thyroid tumors. Thyroid surgery was performed in patients who had received no treatment beforehand. TCRdb re-clonotyped the PCR reads through MiXCR. The data show 39,000 or so clones, approximately 20% seen once. Sequencing was performed on blood. The origin of the receptors is a female donor with papillary thyroid cancer or a benign thyroid nodule (not recorded which). Some clones in this sample may be carry-over from other donors' samples.

This clone was observed many times. This chain connects TRBV28 to TRBJ2-7; 9 bases line up with TRBD2. The CDR3 length is 14 residues. Germline V gives CDR1 MDHEN, CDR2 SYDVKM. Losses at the gene ends were 6 bases for V and 3 bases for J; bases not matched to a gene: 6. CDR3 residues: CASRNSGSRYEQYF. Written as DNA, the CDR3 is TGTGCCAGCAGGAATAGCGGGAGTCGCTACGAGCAGTACTTC.

This clone was picked up many times. V gene TRBV6-5 combines with J gene TRBJ1-4; D is unresolved. V was pared by 6 bases and J by 3 bases, with 23 bases between. CDR1 MNHEY and CDR2 SVGAGI come from the germline V gene. This CDR3 spans 18 amino acids. For the CDR3, the DNA is TGTGCCAGCAGCTTACTCGCCTCCGCCGGTCCACCTAATGAAAAACTGTTTTTT. Protein: CASSLLASAGPPNEKLFF.

Concerning this clone: An end of the junction does not agree with germline; a read error may underlie this. The chain combines TRBV27 with TRBJ2-2; 8 bases map to TRBD1. From germline, CDR1 is MNHEY and CDR2 SMNVEV (reference sequence). This CDR3 contains 18 residues. This CDR3 reads CASSNNPGTGYTGGELFF. The CDR3 region has the DNA TGTGCCAGCAGTAATAACCCCGGGACAGGCTATACGGGCGGGGAGTTGTTTTTT.

The genes are TRBV12-3 or TRBV12-4 and TRBJ1-1, with 9 nucleotides matching TRBD1. The length of the CDR3 is 14 residues. The ends lost 7 bases at V and 8 bases at J; junction bases unmatched: 11. In DNA form, the CDR3 reads TGTGCCAGCATCCTGGTTACAGGGGGCGGAGAAGCTTTCTTT. Protein product: CASILVTGGGEAFF.

This clone came up many times. The rearrangement joins TRBV27 to TRBJ2-3; no firm D call. The V gene lost 7 bases and the J gene lost 6 bases, with 20 bases spanning the gap. CDR3 length: 15 amino acids. The germline gives CDR1 MNHEY, CDR2 SMNVEV (reference sequence). In nucleotides, the CDR3 is TGTGCCAGCACCACGGAGCGAGGCAACGTTGATACGCAGTATTTT. Translated, it gives CASTTERGNVDTQYF.

This clone has only one observation. One end of the junction varies from germline; a read error may be responsible. The chain links TRBV11-3 to TRBJ1-1; D gene uncertain. This CDR3 comprises 14 residues. Germline V gene sequence: CDR1 SGHNT, CDR2 YENEEA. CDR3 in amino acids: CASSPGRVNIEAFF. CDR3 coding DNA: TGTGCCAGCAGCCCGGGGAGGGTGAACATTGAAGCTTTCTTT.

This clone was recorded many times. The chain couples TRBV5-6 to TRBJ2-1; 7 positions agree with TRBD2. The CDR3 runs to 14 residues. V was clipped by 0 bases and J by 8 bases; unmatched bases: 5. Germline-derived CDR1 and CDR2 are SGHDT and YYEEEE. The CDR3 DNA reads as TGTGCCAGCAGCTTGGGGACTAGAAGTTATGAGCAGTTCTTC. This translates into CASSLGTRSYEQFF.

The chain recombines TRBV20-1 with TRBJ1-1, with D uncertain. V lost 1 base, J lost 3 bases, and 15 bases lay in between. This CDR3 spans 15 amino acids. Germline CDR1 and CDR2: DFQATT and SNEGSKA (reference sequence). The CDR3 loop reads CSARGWRIRDTEAFF. The CDR3 DNA sequence: TGCAGTGCTAGAGGGTGGAGGATAAGGGACACTGAAGCTTTCTTT.

The V gene is TRBV4-2, the J gene TRBJ1-3; a possible D gene is TRBD1 (6 bases). Trimming took off 8 bases at V and 2 bases at J, with 22 bases between the two ends. The CDR3 consists of 17 residues. CDR1 LGHNA and CDR2 YNFKEQ come from the germline V gene. The CDR3 sequence is CASGSHNSAGAGNTIYF. DNA for the CDR3: TGTGCCAGCGGATCGCATAACTCTGCAGGGGCTGGAAACACCATATATTTT.

This clone was found many times. This sample also contains other DNA sequences that code for the same CDR3. This chain joins TRBV5-8 and TRBJ2-7; the D is unclear. The CDR3 is 12 amino acids. V was trimmed by 4 bases and J by 1 base, leaving 6 bases between them. Germline lookup yields CDR1 SGHTS and CDR2 YDEGEE. Here the CDR3 reads CASSDVSYEQYF. For the CDR3, the DNA is TGTGCCAGCAGCGACGTATCCTACGAGCAGTACTTC.

This clone appeared many times. The chain is built from TRBV6-2 or TRBV6-3 and TRBJ2-7; D is undetermined. The CDR3 consists of 11 residues. Germline lookup yields CDR1 MNHEY and CDR2 SVGEGT. The V and J ends lost 4 bases and 7 bases respectively, with 8 bases between them. Here the CDR3 DNA reads TGTGCCAGCAGTTTTCTGGGGGAGCAGTACTTC. It codes for CASSFLGEQYF.

This clone was detected ten times or more. The V call is TRBV9, the J call TRBJ2-7; perhaps D is TRBD1 or TRBD2 (6 bases each). The length of the CDR3 is 16 residues. V dropped 4 bases and J dropped 0 bases, with 17 bases sitting between them. The V gene's germline CDR1 is SGDLS and CDR2 YYNGEE. The CDR3 is CASSPGEADSSYEQYF. The CDR3 DNA follows: TGTGCCAGCAGCCCAGGGGAGGCGGATAGCTCCTACGAGCAGTACTTC.

This clone was seen ten or more times. The chain couples TRBV11-2 to TRBJ2-2; D unresolved. The CDR3 is made up of 14 amino acids. From germline, CDR1 is SGHAT and CDR2 FQNNGV. Trimming cost V 4 bases and J 5 bases, with 11 bases left between them. In nucleotides, the CDR3 is TGTGCCAGCAGCTCAAGGACGGCAACCGGGGAGCTGTTTTTT. The encoded protein is CASSSRTATGELFF.

The table lists this clone with many counts. A much larger clone is a single base away; this may be a read error. J is TRBJ2-7 and V is TRBV28; no clear D gene. The CDR3 contains 15 residues. Germline CDR1 reads MDHEN; CDR2 reads SYDVKM. CDR3 sequence: CASSPSTGQPYKQYF. Written as DNA, the CDR3 is TGTGCCAGCAGTCCCTCAACCGGCCAGCCCTACAAGCAGTACTTC.

This sequence joins TRBV6-5 and TRBJ1-5; D unclear. Germline assignment: CDR1 MNHEY and CDR2 SVGAGI. There are 13 residues in the CDR3. Trimming cost V 0 bases and J 7 bases, with 7 bases left between them. The CDR3 nucleotides are TGTGCCAGCAGTTACTCGACTCAGCAGCCCCAGCATTTT. Translated, it gives CASSYSTQQPQHF.

This clone was counted at least ten times. This chain joins TRBV2 and TRBJ2-1; 14 bases line up with TRBD2. J lost 7 bases, V lost 7 bases, and 3 bases had no gene match. The CDR3 loop spans 14 amino acids. Germline V gene data show CDR1 as SNHLY and CDR2 as FYNNEI. The CDR3 is CASTGTSGRNEQFF. The DNA of the CDR3 is TGTGCCAGCACTGGGACTAGCGGGAGAAATGAGCAGTTCTTC.

This clone was recorded at least ten times. This rearrangement joins TRBV11-2 to TRBJ2-1, with TRBD2 identical over 9 bases. The germline CDR1 and CDR2 sequences are SGHAT and FQNNGV. V shed 5 bases, J shed 4 bases, and the junction held 9 bases outside the gene matches. There are 16 residues in the CDR3. CDR3: CASSPVAGAGYNEQFF. CDR3 DNA sequence: TGTGCCAGCAGCCCCGTAGCGGGAGCTGGGTACAATGAGCAGTTCTTC.

This clone is a singleton in its sample. The V and J genes are TRBV11-1 and TRBJ2-1; 12 bases match TRBD2. The CDR3 contains 16 residues. The J segment lost 14 bases and the V segment lost 0 bases, leaving 11 bases of the junction unmatched. Germline V CDR1 and CDR2: SGHAT, FQDESV (reference sequence). The CDR3 region has the DNA TGTGCCAGCAGCTTAGCGGGAGATGGACTAGCGGGGATCAAGTTCTTC. It encodes CASSLAGDGLAGIKFF.

This clone was seen repeatedly, ten times or more. The J gene is TRBJ2-1, the V gene TRBV28, with 9 bases matching TRBD1. Per germline, CDR1 MDHEN and CDR2 SYDVKM. The CDR3 contains 16 residues. Losses at the gene ends were 5 bases for V and 5 bases for J; bases not matched to a gene: 10. The CDR3 reads CASSDLPGQGDNEQFF. The CDR3 nucleotides read TGTGCCAGCAGTGATTTGCCGGGACAGGGAGACAATGAGCAGTTCTTC. Supplemented by reference TRBV28 and TRBJ2-1, the full variable domain reads DVKVTQSSRYLVKRTGEKVFLECVQDMDHENMFWYRQDPGLGLRLIYFSYDVKMKEKGDIPEGYSVSREKKERFSLILESASTNQTSMYLCASSDLPGQGDNEQFFGPGTRLTVL.

The table lists this clone with a count of one. A much larger clone differs by one base, so this may be a read error. This chain uses TRBV7-7 with TRBJ2-5; D is perhaps TRBD2 (6 bases). The CDR3 covers 15 residues. Germline values: CDR1 SSHAT, CDR2 FNYEAQ (reference sequence). In DNA, the CDR3 is TGTGCTAGCAGCTTAGGGCTAGCGTCCCCTGGGGACCAGTACTTC. Its protein is CASSLGLASPGDQYF.

The genes are TRBV12-5 and TRBJ2-3, with 12 bases aligning to TRBD2. Looked up from germline, CDR1 is LGHNT and CDR2 is FRNRAP. V gave up 3 bases and J gave up 3 bases; unmatched junction bases: 13. CDR3 length: 19 amino acids. The CDR3, as DNA: TGTGCTAGTGGTTTTGTTACTAGCGGGAGGTCCGAGTGGACAGATACGCAGTATTTT. The encoded protein is CASGFVTSGRSEWTDTQYF.

This clone has at least ten counts. One junction end does not reproduce the germline sequence, and a read error may be involved. V is TRBV4-2 and J is TRBJ2-5; TRBD1 might be the D (6 bases). The CDR3 length is 13 residues. Germline V gene sequence: CDR1 LGHNA, CDR2 YNFKEQ. CDR3 residues: CASSQDTGQLQHF. The CDR3, as DNA: TGTGCCAGCAGCCAAGATACGGGACAACTCCAGCACTTC.

This clone was observed a handful of times. A single base separates this from a much larger clone, so it may be a read error. The chain links TRBV7-9 to TRBJ2-1; TRBD1 or TRBD2 may be the D gene (5 bases each). The V gene lost 4 bases and the J gene lost 13 bases, with 20 bases spanning the gap. The CDR3 sequence is 14 residues long. The germline V gene encodes CDR1 SEHNR and CDR2 FQNEAQ (reference sequence). The CDR3 sequence: CASSSDNGTPDQFF. The CDR3 DNA is TGTGCCAGCAGCTCCGATAATGGGACCCCTGATCAGTTCTTC.

In this sample, this clone turned up once. The J gene is TRBJ1-1, the V gene TRBV28, with unresolved D. Germline CDR1 is MDHEN and CDR2 is SYDVKM. There are 16 residues in the CDR3. Trimming took 8 bases from V and 1 from J, leaving 20 bases between them. For the CDR3, the DNA is TGTGCCAGCGGGAAATCTCTAGAAGACCGGAACACTGAAGCTTTCTTT. Translated, it gives CASGKSLEDRNTEAFF.

In the case of this clone: Given a much more abundant clone one base away, this may be a read error. The sample has other DNA sequences that encode this CDR3 too. V usage is TRBV20-1 and J usage is TRBJ2-1; D unresolved. Germline V lookup: CDR1 DFQATT, CDR2 SNEGSKA (reference sequence). CDR3 size: 13 residues. CDR3 DNA: TGTAGTCCTCGTAAAGATTTATCGGATGAGCAGTTCTTC. This codes for CSPRKDLSDEQFF.

In this sample, this clone turned up many times. The same CDR3 can be traced to other DNA sequences in this sample. The rearrangement uses TRBV2 and TRBJ1-4; 9 nucleotides line up with TRBD1. The CDR3 contains 14 residues. With 6 bases clipped from V and 7 bases from J, the junction kept 6 bases outside the gene matches. Per the germline V gene, CDR1 is SNHLY and CDR2 is FYNNEI. The CDR3 sequence: CASSSGTGREKLFF. The CDR3 coding sequence is TGTGCCAGCAGCTCCGGGACAGGGCGTGAAAAACTGTTTTTT.

The rearrangement uses TRBV20-1 and TRBJ2-1, with D hard to call. V was shortened by 4 bases and J by 10 bases, with 14 bases between the two germline ends. This CDR3 is 12 amino acids long. Germline CDR1 and CDR2: DFQATT and SNEGSKA (reference sequence). CDR3 sequence: CSATRWFNEQFF. The DNA for the CDR3 is TGCAGTGCTACGAGATGGTTCAACGAGCAGTTCTTC.

The sample holds one count of this clone. The V and J genes are TRBV7-3 and TRBJ2-2; possibly TRBD2 for D (7 bases). This CDR3 is 16 amino acids long. Deletions cut 6 bases from V and 4 bases from J, with 18 bases between. Germline lookup yields CDR1 SGHTA and CDR2 FQGTGA. CDR3 in amino acids: CASSRCGGDITGELFF. CDR3 bases: TGTGCCAGCAGTCGATGTGGGGGGGACATCACCGGGGAGCTGTTTTTT.

This clone was recorded at least ten times. The CDR3 DNA is TGTGCCAGTAGTATGGGACAGGGATGGGAGACCCAGTACTTC. Translation gives CASSMGQGWETQYF. The chain joins TRBV19 to TRBJ2-5, with 9 bases aligning to TRBD1. The ends lost 3 bases at V and 5 bases at J; junction bases unmatched: 4. The CDR3 consists of 14 residues. Germline CDR1 is LNHDA and CDR2 is SQIVND (reference sequence).

This clone was observed a handful of times. It may be a read error: a sequence one base away is much more abundant. V usage is TRBV29-1 and J usage is TRBJ2-4; no clear D gene. The germline gives CDR1 SQVTM, CDR2 ANQGSEA. The CDR3 length is 13 residues. V lost 7 bases and J lost 0, with 10 bases in between. The CDR3 reads CSALHRAKNIQYF. The CDR3 DNA reads TGCAGCGCACTACATAGAGCCAAAAACATTCAGTACTTC.

Many counts were recorded for this clone. V gene TRBV7-2 combines with J gene TRBJ1-2, with D maybe TRBD1 (6 bases). The V end lost 1 base, the J end lost 8 bases, and 14 bases lay between the germline ends. Germline-derived CDR1 and CDR2 are SGHTA and FQGNSA. The CDR3 sequence is 14 residues long. In nucleotides, the CDR3 is TGTGCCAGCAGCTTAGGGGGGGCGATCGGGGGCTACACCTTC. Its protein product is CASSLGGAIGGYTF.

V gene TRBV5-1 combines with J gene TRBJ2-7, with unresolved D. The V end was cut by 4 bases, the J end by 0 bases, with 17 bases between. The CDR3 spans 16 residues. Looked up from germline, CDR1 is SGHRS and CDR2 is YFSETQ. CDR3 loop: CASSNKPLQLSYEQYF. The CDR3 DNA is TGCGCCAGCAGCAATAAGCCATTGCAGCTCTCCTACGAGCAGTACTTC.